Below, 31 T cell receptor beta chains from the same sample are listed, as sequenced in a study of T cell responses to AZD1222 COVID-19 vaccine. Clones were sequenced by immunoSEQ multiplex PCR, and TCRdb holds only the in-frame ones, with some missing. The sample contains tens of thousands of clones, approximately 91% of which appear only once. Here the sequenced sample was peripheral blood, taken on day 0 of AZD1222 vaccination. The receptors were sampled from an adult in good health.

V usage is TRBV7-2 and J usage is TRBJ1-6; 11 nucleotides agree with TRBD1. The germline gives CDR1 SGHTA, CDR2 FQGNSA. This CDR3 comprises 14 residues. V lost 4 bases and J lost 10; bases outside the gene matches: 3. This CDR3 is CASSSGQGESPLHF. The CDR3 DNA sequence: TGTGCCAGCAGCTCGGGACAGGGGGAGTCACCCCTCCACTTT.

The chain uses TRBV5-1 and TRBJ1-1; 9 bases are shared with TRBD1. The junction had 2 bases not matched to a gene; V was cut back by 3 bases and J by 5 bases. The CDR3 has 13 residues. Germline assignment: CDR1 SGHRS and CDR2 YFSETQ. The CDR3 bases are TGCGCCAGCAGCTCGACAGGGGGGACTGAAGCTTTCTTT. Its protein is CASSSTGGTEAFF.

The V call is TRBV15, the J call TRBJ1-4; 9 bases match TRBD1. Germline CDR1 reads LNHNV; CDR2 reads YYDKDF (reference sequence). The CDR3 contains 15 residues. The V gene end was trimmed by 8 bases and the J gene end by 7 bases; junction bases not matched to a gene: 11. The CDR3 loop is CATRPWGQGAEKLFF. CDR3 sequence (DNA): TGTGCCACCCGCCCCTGGGGACAGGGCGCTGAAAAACTGTTTTTT.

This chain uses TRBV5-1 with TRBJ2-7, with TRBD1 matching over 10 bases. Losses at the gene ends were 0 bases for V and 2 bases for J; bases not matched to a gene: 2. The CDR3 runs 15 residues. CDR1 and CDR2 (germline): SGHRS, YFSETQ. Written as DNA, the CDR3 is TGCGCCAGCAGCTTGGTGGGACAGGGGCCCTACGAGCAGTACTTC. This gives the protein CASSLVGQGPYEQYF.

The count of this clone is one. This sequence joins TRBV27 and TRBJ1-6, with 7 bases fitting TRBD1. CDR1 and CDR2 from the germline V gene are MNHEY and SMNVEV (reference sequence). Trimming at V came to 6 bases and at J to 5 bases, leaving 4 bases not matched to a gene. The length of the CDR3 is 14 residues. The CDR3 DNA reads TGTGCCAGCAGGTGGGGACAGCATAATTCACCCCTCCACTTT. Translated, it gives CASRWGQHNSPLHF.

The rearrangement links TRBV14 to TRBJ2-7; the D is unclear. V lost 2 bases, J lost 6 bases, and 5 bases lay in between. The length of the CDR3 is 11 residues. The germline CDR1 and CDR2 sequences are SGHDN and FVKESK. The CDR3 reads CASSQSGEQYF. The CDR3 DNA follows: TGTGCCAGCAGCCAATCGGGCGAGCAGTACTTC.

This clone was seen a single time. The chain employs TRBV19 and TRBJ2-7; D is perhaps TRBD1 (6 bases). The CDR3 has 14 amino acids. V shed 2 bases and J shed 6 bases, with 14 bases lying between them. Germline V lookup: CDR1 LNHDA, CDR2 SQIVND (reference sequence). The CDR3 DNA reads as TGTGCCAGTAGTATACAAACAGGGTTGGGCGAGCAGTACTTC. This gives the protein CASSIQTGLGEQYF.

This chain joins TRBV28 and TRBJ1-6; D is undetermined. Trimming stripped 6 bases from V and 2 bases from J, with 8 bases between. Germline lookup yields CDR1 MDHEN and CDR2 SYDVKM. This CDR3 is built from 14 residues. In DNA, the CDR3 is TGTGCCAGCAGAGGCGCAACCTATAATTCACCCCTCCACTTT. Its translation is CASRGATYNSPLHF.

CDR3 DNA sequence: TGTGCCAGCAGCTTAGGGTCTCGGGGGGCGCCTAATGAAAAACTGTTTTTT. Its protein product is CASSLGSRGAPNEKLFF. The V and J genes are TRBV7-9 and TRBJ1-4; D perhaps matches TRBD1 (6 bases). Germline V gene data show CDR1 as SEHNR and CDR2 as FQNEAQ (reference sequence). With 1 base removed from V and 3 bases from J, the gap between germline ends came to 15 bases. The CDR3 contains 17 residues.

The V and J genes are TRBV3-1 (or the pseudogene TRBV3-2) and TRBJ2-5; possible D gene TRBD2, 5 bases. With 5 bases removed from V and 2 bases from J, the gap between germline ends came to 12 bases. The CDR3 extends over 14 amino acids. Germline V gives CDR1 LGHDT, CDR2 YNNKEL (reference sequence). The CDR3 loop is CASSEGGRQETQYF. DNA of the CDR3: TGTGCCAGCAGCGAGGGCGGGCGGCAAGAGACCCAGTACTTC.

The chain has TRBV19 and TRBJ1-2, with TRBD1 as a possible D gene (6 bases). Trimming removed 10 bases at V and 4 bases at J, with 19 bases between. CDR3 size: 14 residues. CDR1 is LNHDA and CDR2 is SQIVND in the germline V gene (reference sequence). The DNA of the CDR3 is TGTGCCACCTCAAGGGGGGCGGAGGGCTATGGCTACACCTTC. Translating it yields CATSRGAEGYGYTF.

This chain uses TRBV19 with TRBJ1-5; D may be TRBD1 (6 bases). This CDR3 spans 14 amino acids. V lost 11 bases to trimming and J lost 0 bases, with 14 bases between them. The germline CDR1 and CDR2 sequences are LNHDA and SQIVND (reference sequence). Here the CDR3 DNA reads TGTGCCTCAAAGCCACAGGGTAGCAATCAGCCCCAGCATTTT. Its translation is CASKPQGSNQPQHF.

This rearrangement joins TRBV6-1 to TRBJ2-2, with D maybe TRBD2 (7 bases). The germline V gene has CDR1 MNHNS and CDR2 SASEGT. The V gene lost 3 bases and the J gene lost 1 base, with 12 bases spanning the gap. This CDR3 spans 16 amino acids. Written as DNA, the CDR3 is TGTGCCAGCAGTGAGTGGGGGGGACAGAACACCGGGGAGCTGTTTTTT. This translates into CASSEWGGQNTGELFF.

The rearrangement links TRBV3-1 (or the pseudogene TRBV3-2) to TRBJ2-5; TRBD2 matches at 8 bases. The length of the CDR3 is 16 residues. The V and J ends lost 7 bases and 3 bases, in that order; junction bases with no gene match: 13. Germline V gene sequence: CDR1 LGHDT, CDR2 YNNKEL (reference sequence). CDR3 DNA sequence: TGTGCCAGCAAAGGGGGTGCGGGACTAGGAGAAGAGACCCAGTACTTC. Translated, it gives CASKGGAGLGEETQYF.

This rearrangement joins TRBV19 to TRBJ2-7, with D unresolved. This CDR3 contains 14 residues. Trimming left V 3 bases short and J 3 bases short, with 12 bases between. CDR1 LNHDA and CDR2 SQIVND come from the germline V gene (reference sequence). CDR3 sequence reads: CASSIQSVDYEQYF. CDR3 bases: TGTGCCAGTAGTATTCAGTCGGTCGACTACGAGCAGTACTTC. Combining the CDR3 with reference TRBV19 and TRBJ2-7 gives the whole variable domain DGGITQSPKYLFRKEGQNVTLSCEQNLNHDAMYWYRQDPGQGLRLIYYSQIVNDFQKGDIAEGYSVSREKKESFPLTVTSAQKNPTAFYLCASSIQSVDYEQYFGPGTRLTVT.

This clone was seen a handful of times. This sequence joins TRBV12-3 or TRBV12-4 and TRBJ1-6; D is undetermined. The CDR3 runs 13 residues. V was pared by 6 bases and J by 7 bases, with 10 bases between. CDR3 sequence (DNA): TGTGCCAGCAGCCCTGGCCCGAATTCACCCCTCCACTTT. Amino acids: CASSPGPNSPLHF.

The chain combines TRBV10-3 with TRBJ2-2; 8 positions match TRBD1. The CDR3 loop spans 14 amino acids. J gave up 1 base and V 6 bases, and 1 base lay outside the gene matches. Per the germline V gene, CDR1 is ENHRY and CDR2 is SYGVKD. The CDR3 loop reads CAISGTGNTGELFF. CDR3 sequence (DNA): TGTGCCATCAGCGGGACAGGGAACACCGGGGAGCTGTTTTTT.

The chain is built from TRBV19 and TRBJ2-7; 10 bases agree with TRBD1. This CDR3 has 15 amino acids. Germline assignment: CDR1 LNHDA and CDR2 SQIVND (reference sequence). The junction had 9 bases not matched to a gene; V was cut back by 5 bases and J by 5 bases. CDR3 amino acids: CASSPWRDRGHEQYF. CDR3 nucleotides: TGTGCCAGTAGTCCGTGGAGGGACAGGGGCCACGAGCAGTACTTC.

The chain has TRBV6-5 and TRBJ2-4, with no clear D. Trimming left V 0 bases short and J 8 bases short, with 17 bases between. From germline, CDR1 is MNHEY and CDR2 SVGAGI. This CDR3 contains 16 residues. The CDR3 sequence is CASSYSSAKFVYIQYF. The CDR3 DNA reads as TGTGCCAGCAGTTACTCGAGCGCCAAATTTGTTTACATTCAGTACTTC.

This clone has only one observation. The rearrangement uses TRBV2 and TRBJ2-1; TRBD2 matches 12 bases. Germline V lookup: CDR1 SNHLY, CDR2 FYNNEI. Trimming removed 6 bases from V and 4 bases from J; junction bases left unmatched: 4. The CDR3 runs 15 residues. This CDR3 is CASRSTSGGYNEQFF. The CDR3 bases are TGTGCCAGCAGATCGACTAGCGGGGGTTACAATGAGCAGTTCTTC.

The chain recombines TRBV27 with TRBJ1-1; 8 bases agree with TRBD1. J gave up 1 base and V 3 bases, and 4 bases lay outside the gene matches. Germline values: CDR1 MNHEY, CDR2 SMNVEV (reference sequence). The CDR3 totals 15 residues. CDR3 sequence reads: CASSFQGAQNTEAFF. CDR3 DNA: TGTGCCAGCAGTTTCCAGGGGGCTCAGAACACTGAAGCTTTCTTT.

This clone appeared once. The rearrangement uses TRBV5-8 and TRBJ1-2; D gene uncertain. This CDR3 region has 10 residues. The ends were cut back, 2 bases at V and 5 bases at J, with 1 base in the middle. From germline, CDR1 is SGHTS and CDR2 YDEGEE. CDR3 loop: CASSLYGYTF. The CDR3 DNA sequence: TGTGCCAGCAGCTTATATGGCTACACCTTC.

The chain couples TRBV2 to TRBJ1-6, with D uncertain. Looked up from germline, CDR1 is SNHLY and CDR2 is FYNNEI. V lost 5 bases to trimming and J lost 5 bases, with 13 bases between them. CDR3 length equals 15 residues. In DNA form, the CDR3 reads TGTGCCAGCAGTCCCGATTGGACGGATAATTCACCCCTCCACTTT. Its translation: CASSPDWTDNSPLHF. The full variable domain, its missing parts supplied by reference TRBV2 and TRBJ1-6, is EPEVTQTPSHQVTQMGQEVILRCVPISNHLYFYWYRQILGQKVEFLVSFYNNEISEKSEIFDDQFSVERPDGSNFTLKIRSTKLEDSAMYFCASSPDWTDNSPLHFGNGTRLTVT.

CDR3 in DNA: TGTGCCAGCAGCAAAGTCCTTAACAGGGAAAACACTGAAGCTTTCTTT. Translated: CASSKVLNRENTEAFF. The chain carries TRBV21-1 and TRBJ1-1; the DNA was not compared with TRBD1, the D call given in the table. TRBV21-1 is described as a pseudogene. The length of the CDR3 is 16 residues.

V gene TRBV19 combines with J gene TRBJ1-6; D perhaps matches TRBD1 (5 bases). Germline V gives CDR1 LNHDA, CDR2 SQIVND (reference sequence). There are 14 residues in the CDR3. Trimming left V 6 bases short and J 10 bases short, with 16 bases between. The CDR3 loop is CASSGLRGESPLHF. The CDR3 DNA follows: TGTGCCAGTAGCGGACTCCGGGGGGAGTCACCCCTCCACTTT.

The rearrangement links TRBV29-1 to TRBJ1-1; D gene ambiguous. Germline V gene sequence: CDR1 SQVTM, CDR2 ANQGSEA. This CDR3 comprises 13 residues. The V and J ends lost 3 bases and 1 base respectively, with 9 bases between them. CDR3 loop: CSVDYRPNTEAFF. The CDR3 bases are TGCAGCGTTGATTACAGACCGAACACTGAAGCTTTCTTT.

This clone was seen just once. The rearrangement uses TRBV5-8 and TRBJ1-2; D unclear. This CDR3 has 16 residues. V was clipped by 4 bases and J by 2 bases, with 18 bases between them. Germline assignment: CDR1 SGHTS and CDR2 YDEGEE. As DNA, the CDR3 is TGTGCCAGCAGCCCTGGCCCCAAACTGGGGAACTATGGCTACACCTTC. It encodes CASSPGPKLGNYGYTF.

V and J are TRBV10-3 and TRBJ1-3; D is perhaps TRBD1 (5 bases). Germline loops: CDR1 ENHRY, CDR2 SYGVKD. Trimming took 3 bases from V and 0 from J, leaving 9 bases between them. The CDR3 length is 15 residues. Here the CDR3 reads CAISEGTHSGNTIYF. CDR3 DNA: TGTGCCATCAGTGAAGGGACCCACTCTGGAAACACCATATATTTT.

The gene calls are TRBV7-6 and TRBJ2-1, with 7 bases identical to TRBD1. The germline CDR1 and CDR2 sequences are SGHVS and FNYEAQ. The CDR3 spans 15 residues. V shed 5 bases and J 4 bases; nucleotides not matched to a gene: 8. The CDR3 loop reads CASSPPGTDYNEQFF. In DNA, the CDR3 is TGTGCCAGCAGCCCCCCCGGGACAGATTACAATGAGCAGTTCTTC. Full variable domain (rest looked up from reference TRBV7-6 and TRBJ2-1): GAGVSQSPRYKVTKRGQDVALRCDPISGHVSLYWYRQALGQGPEFLTYFNYEAQQDKSGLPNDRFSAERPEGSISTLTIQRTEQRDSAMYRCASSPPGTDYNEQFFGPGTRLTVL.

J is TRBJ1-2 and V is TRBV27, with a possible D match to TRBD1 (6 bases). The length of the CDR3 is 14 residues. The V and J ends lost 0 bases and 8 bases respectively, with 13 bases between them. Germline V gene sequence: CDR1 MNHEY, CDR2 SMNVEV (reference sequence). Here the CDR3 DNA reads TGTGCCAGCAGTTTATCTAGGGGGGTCTGGGGCTACACCTTC. This encodes CASSLSRGVWGYTF.

The chain links TRBV30 to TRBJ2-5; D is possibly TRBD2 (5 bases). The CDR3 loop spans 14 amino acids. The V gene's germline CDR1 is GTSNPN and CDR2 SVGIG (reference sequence). V was cut by 2 bases and J by 5 bases, with 15 bases left in between. DNA of the CDR3: TGTGCCTGGAGTCGCCCAACGGGGTGGGAGACCCAGTACTTC. Encoded protein: CAWSRPTGWETQYF.